One sample yielded the 13 T cell receptor beta chains listed below, sequenced in a study of CD8 T cells in Susac syndrome. RNA totalling 0.5 to 1 ug underwent reverse transcription with random hexamers. TCRdb redid the calling of the immunoSEQ multiplex PCR reads with MiXCR, one entry per CDR3 protein. Of more than 130,000 distinct CDR3 sequences listed, about 94% are singletons. Sequences were obtained from CD8+ T cells from PBMCs. These receptors all stem from a human donor in good health.

V usage is TRBV4-3 and J usage is TRBJ2-3; 14 bases match TRBD2. Trimming cost V 1 base and J 3 bases; bases outside gene matches: 12. This CDR3 comprises 20 residues. Per germline, CDR1 LGHNA and CDR2 YSLEER. CDR3 sequence: CASSQGGQGGTSGRTDTQYF. In DNA form, the CDR3 reads TGCGCCAGCAGCCAAGGGGGTCAGGGAGGGACTAGCGGGAGAACAGATACGCAGTATTTT.

The chain couples TRBV29-1 to TRBJ2-7, with D perhaps TRBD1 (6 bases). CDR3 size: 11 residues. The germline V and J ends were trimmed by 8 bases and 3 bases, with 11 bases remaining between them. Germline CDR1 is SQVTM and CDR2 is ANQGSEA. CDR3 sequence reads: CSTTDSYEQYF. For the CDR3, the DNA is TGCAGCACAACGGACAGCTACGAGCAGTACTTC.

The chain combines TRBV27 with TRBJ2-3; D may be TRBD1 (6 bases). Trimming shortened V by 6 bases and J by 4 bases, and 11 bases separated the two germline ends. CDR1 and CDR2 from the germline V gene are MNHEY and SMNVEV (reference sequence). This CDR3 contains 13 residues. CDR3 amino acids: CASSYREADTQYF. The CDR3 DNA follows: TGTGCCAGCAGCTACAGGGAAGCAGATACGCAGTATTTT.

The chain couples TRBV21-1 to TRBJ2-5; the listed D gene, TRBD1, was not tested against the DNA. TRBV21-1 counts as a pseudogene. This CDR3 spans 13 amino acids. The CDR3, as DNA: TGTGCCACGCCGGGACACGGGCGGGAGACCCAGTACTTC. It yields the protein CATPGHGRETQYF.

V usage is TRBV4-2 and J usage is TRBJ2-3; D gene uncertain. Per germline, CDR1 LGHNA and CDR2 YNFKEQ. The CDR3 sequence is 13 residues long. Trimming stripped 2 bases from V and 11 bases from J, with 14 bases between. CDR3: CASSQLGQIGQYF. As DNA, the CDR3 is TGTGCCAGCAGCCAATTGGGTCAGATAGGGCAGTATTTT.

The chain has TRBV20-1 and TRBJ2-1, with TRBD2 matching 11 bases. CDR1 and CDR2 from the germline V gene are DFQATT and SNEGSKA (reference sequence). This CDR3 has 15 amino acids. The V and J ends lost 5 bases and 8 bases, in that order; junction bases with no gene match: 11. CDR3 in DNA: TGCAGTGCTCGACAACTAGCGGGAGCCGTTTATGAGCAGTTCTTC. It translates to CSARQLAGAVYEQFF.

This clonotype was picked up many times. This chain links TRBV11-3 with TRBJ2-5; the D is unclear. CDR3 length equals 13 residues. CDR1 and CDR2 from the germline V gene are SGHNT and YENEEA. The germline V and J ends were trimmed by 6 bases and 4 bases, with 12 bases remaining between them. CDR3 in DNA: TGTGCCAGCAGAGACATGGGCCTAGAGACCCAGTACTTC. This translates into CASRDMGLETQYF.

J is TRBJ1-1 and V is TRBV5-1; D might be TRBD1 (6 bases). CDR3 length equals 14 residues. Germline V gives CDR1 SGHRS, CDR2 YFSETQ. Trimming removed 7 bases at V and 0 bases at J, with 13 bases between. In nucleotides, the CDR3 is TGCGCCAGCGGTAAGGGACACTTGAACACTGAAGCTTTCTTT. Protein product: CASGKGHLNTEAFF.

This rearrangement joins TRBV28 to TRBJ2-5; TRBD1 matches 7 bases. The V and J ends lost 5 bases and 0 bases, in that order; junction bases with no gene match: 15. Germline assignment: CDR1 MDHEN and CDR2 SYDVKM. This CDR3 spans 18 amino acids. The CDR3 protein is CASSAKSGWGQHQETQYF. In nucleotides, the CDR3 is TGTGCCAGCAGTGCTAAATCGGGATGGGGACAGCACCAAGAGACCCAGTACTTC.

The chain employs TRBV27 and TRBJ2-1, with no clear D. This CDR3 spans 13 amino acids. Trimming stripped 0 bases from V and 10 bases from J, with 10 bases between. Germline CDR1 and CDR2: MNHEY and SMNVEV (reference sequence). The CDR3 region is CASSLSRDREQFF. CDR3 nucleotides: TGTGCCAGCAGTTTATCAAGGGATCGCGAGCAGTTCTTC.

The rearrangement joins TRBV9 to TRBJ2-1; 7 bases are shared with TRBD2. With V trimmed by 3 bases and J by 2 bases, 5 bases remained unmatched. Germline V gene data show CDR1 as SGDLS and CDR2 as YYNGEE. CDR3 size: 15 residues. The CDR3 loop reads CASSESGEPYNEQFF. The CDR3 DNA sequence: TGTGCCAGCAGCGAGAGCGGGGAGCCCTACAATGAGCAGTTCTTC.

This chain joins TRBV15 and TRBJ1-3; a possible D gene is TRBD1 (5 bases). CDR3 size: 14 residues. Germline assignment: CDR1 LNHNV and CDR2 YYDKDF (reference sequence). Trimming left V 5 bases short and J 2 bases short, with 10 bases between. CDR3 DNA: TGTGCCACCAGCGGGACTAACCCTGGAAACACCATATATTTT. Its translation is CATSGTNPGNTIYF.

The V and J genes are TRBV4-3 and TRBJ2-7; either TRBD1 or TRBD2 may fit D (5 bases each). Deletions cut 3 bases from V and 6 bases from J, with 15 bases between. Germline assignment: CDR1 LGHNA and CDR2 YSLEER. This CDR3 region has 14 residues. The CDR3 nucleotides read TGCGCCAGCAGCCATGAGGGGCAGGGCGGCGAGCAGTACTTC. It translates to CASSHEGQGGEQYF.